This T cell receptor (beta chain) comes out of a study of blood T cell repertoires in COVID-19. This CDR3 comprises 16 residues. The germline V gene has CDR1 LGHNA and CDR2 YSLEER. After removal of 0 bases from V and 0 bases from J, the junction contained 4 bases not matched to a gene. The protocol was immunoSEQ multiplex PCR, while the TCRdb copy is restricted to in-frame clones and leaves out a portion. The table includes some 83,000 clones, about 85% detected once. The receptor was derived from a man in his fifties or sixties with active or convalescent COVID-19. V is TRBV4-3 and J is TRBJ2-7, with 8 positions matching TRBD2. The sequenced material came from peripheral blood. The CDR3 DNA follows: TGCGCCAGCAGCCAAGATGTAGCGGGGTACTCCTACGAGCAGTACTTC. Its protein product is CASSQDVAGYSYEQYF.